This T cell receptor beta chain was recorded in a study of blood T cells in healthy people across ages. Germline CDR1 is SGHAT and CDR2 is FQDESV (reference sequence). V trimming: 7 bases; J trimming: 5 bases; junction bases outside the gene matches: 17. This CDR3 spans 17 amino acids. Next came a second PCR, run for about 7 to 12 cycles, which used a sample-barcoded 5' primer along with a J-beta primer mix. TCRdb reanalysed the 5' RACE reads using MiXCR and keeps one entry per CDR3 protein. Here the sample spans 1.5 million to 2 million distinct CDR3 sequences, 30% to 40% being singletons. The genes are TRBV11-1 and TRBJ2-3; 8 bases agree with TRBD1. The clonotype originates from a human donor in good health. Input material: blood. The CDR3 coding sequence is TGTGCCAGCACCCGAAGGACAGGGCCTTCGATGTTAGATACGCAGTATTTT. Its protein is CASTRRTGPSMLDTQYF.